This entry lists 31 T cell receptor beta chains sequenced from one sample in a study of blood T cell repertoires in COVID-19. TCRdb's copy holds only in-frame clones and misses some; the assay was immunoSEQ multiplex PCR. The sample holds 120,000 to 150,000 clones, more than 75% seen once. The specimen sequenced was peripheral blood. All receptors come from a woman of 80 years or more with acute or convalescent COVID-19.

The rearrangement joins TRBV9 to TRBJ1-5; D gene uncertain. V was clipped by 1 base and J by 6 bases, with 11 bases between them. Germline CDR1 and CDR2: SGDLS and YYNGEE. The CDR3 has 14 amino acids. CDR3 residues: CASSVHISRQPQHF. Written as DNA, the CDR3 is TGTGCCAGCAGCGTACACATATCCCGTCAGCCCCAGCATTTT.

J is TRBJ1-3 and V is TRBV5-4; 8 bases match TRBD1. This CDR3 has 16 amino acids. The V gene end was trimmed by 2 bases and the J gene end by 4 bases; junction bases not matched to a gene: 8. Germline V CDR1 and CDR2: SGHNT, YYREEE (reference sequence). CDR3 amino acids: CASSFSSRGPGNTIYF. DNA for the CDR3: TGTGCCAGCAGCTTTTCGTCCAGGGGGCCAGGAAACACCATATATTTT.

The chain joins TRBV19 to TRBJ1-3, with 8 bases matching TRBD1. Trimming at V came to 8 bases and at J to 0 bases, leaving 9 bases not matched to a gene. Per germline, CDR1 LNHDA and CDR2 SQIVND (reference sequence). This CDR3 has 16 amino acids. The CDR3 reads CASCSRQGSSGNTIYF. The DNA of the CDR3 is TGTGCCAGTTGCTCGAGACAGGGGAGCTCTGGAAACACCATATATTTT. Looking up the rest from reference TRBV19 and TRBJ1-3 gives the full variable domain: DGGITQSPKYLFRKEGQNVTLSCEQNLNHDAMYWYRQDPGQGLRLIYYSQIVNDFQKGDIAEGYSVSREKKESFPLTVTSAQKNPTAFYLCASCSRQGSSGNTIYFGEGSWLTVV.

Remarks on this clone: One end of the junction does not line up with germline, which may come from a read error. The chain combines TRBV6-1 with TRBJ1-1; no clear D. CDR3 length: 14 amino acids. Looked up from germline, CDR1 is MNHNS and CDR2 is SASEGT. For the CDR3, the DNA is TGTGCCAGCAGGGAAGAAAAAAGGAGCACTGAAGCTTTCTTT. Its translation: CASREEKRSTEAFF.

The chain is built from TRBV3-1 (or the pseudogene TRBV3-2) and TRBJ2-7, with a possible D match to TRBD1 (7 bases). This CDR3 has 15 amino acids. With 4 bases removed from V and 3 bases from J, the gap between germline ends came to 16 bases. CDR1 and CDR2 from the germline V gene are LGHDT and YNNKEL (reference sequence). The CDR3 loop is CASSPGGGGVYEQYF. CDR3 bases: TGTGCCAGCAGCCCCGGAGGAGGGGGCGTCTACGAGCAGTACTTC.

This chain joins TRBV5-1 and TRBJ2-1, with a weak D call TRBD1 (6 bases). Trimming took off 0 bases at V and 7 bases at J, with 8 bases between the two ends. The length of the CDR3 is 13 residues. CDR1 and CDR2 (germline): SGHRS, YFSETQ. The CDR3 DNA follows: TGCGCCAGCAGCTTGGTGAGGGGGAATGAGCAGTTCTTC. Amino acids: CASSLVRGNEQFF.

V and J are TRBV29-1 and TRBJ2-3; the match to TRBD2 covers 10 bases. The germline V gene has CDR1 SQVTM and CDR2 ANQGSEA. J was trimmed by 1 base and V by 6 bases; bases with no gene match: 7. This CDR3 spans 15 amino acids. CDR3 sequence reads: CSVRGTSVGTDTQYF. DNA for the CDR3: TGCAGCGTGAGGGGGACTAGCGTTGGCACAGATACGCAGTATTTT.

In nucleotides, the CDR3 is TGTGCCAGCAGCCCCCGGGAAGTCTTCGAGACCCAGTACTTC. Its protein is CASSPREVFETQYF. This rearrangement joins TRBV7-9 to TRBJ2-5, with D possibly being TRBD2 (5 bases). This CDR3 is 14 amino acids long. CDR1 is SEHNR, CDR2 FQNEAQ, per germline (reference sequence). V shed 5 bases and J shed 5 bases, with 15 bases lying between them. Variable domain in full (rest from reference TRBV7-9 and TRBJ2-5): DTGVSQNPRHKITKRGQNVTFRCDPISEHNRLYWYRQTLGQGPEFLTYFQNEAQLEKSRLLSDRFSAERPKGSFSTLEIQRTEQGDSAMYLCASSPREVFETQYFGPGTRLLVL.

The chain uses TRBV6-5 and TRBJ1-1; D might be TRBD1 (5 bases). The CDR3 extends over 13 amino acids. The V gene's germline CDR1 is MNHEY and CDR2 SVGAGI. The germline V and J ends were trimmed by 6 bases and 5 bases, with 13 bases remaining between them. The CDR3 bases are TGTGCCAGCAGCTTCGGACAAAGGACTGAAGCTTTCTTT. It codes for CASSFGQRTEAFF.

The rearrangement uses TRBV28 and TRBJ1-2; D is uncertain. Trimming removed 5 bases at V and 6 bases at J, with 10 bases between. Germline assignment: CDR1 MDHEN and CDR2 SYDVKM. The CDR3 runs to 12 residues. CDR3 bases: TGTGCCAGCAGTACCCCGCGGGATGGCTACACCTTC. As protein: CASSTPRDGYTF.

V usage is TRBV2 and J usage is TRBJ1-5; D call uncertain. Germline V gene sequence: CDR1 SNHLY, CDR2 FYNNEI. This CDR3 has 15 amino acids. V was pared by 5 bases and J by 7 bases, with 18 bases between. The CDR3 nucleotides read TGTGCCAGCAGTAAAGGGCAGTTCGGGTTACAGCCCCAGCATTTT. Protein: CASSKGQFGLQPQHF.

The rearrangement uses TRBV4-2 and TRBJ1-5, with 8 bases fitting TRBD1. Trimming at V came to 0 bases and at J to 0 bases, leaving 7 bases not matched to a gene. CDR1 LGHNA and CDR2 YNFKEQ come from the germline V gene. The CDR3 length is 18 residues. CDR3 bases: TGTGCCAGCAGCCAAGACAGGACAGGGTTTTATAGCAATCAGCCCCAGCATTTT. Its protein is CASSQDRTGFYSNQPQHF.

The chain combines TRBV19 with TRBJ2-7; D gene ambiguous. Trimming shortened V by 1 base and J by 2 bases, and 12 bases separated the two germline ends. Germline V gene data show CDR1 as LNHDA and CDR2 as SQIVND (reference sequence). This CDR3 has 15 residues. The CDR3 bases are TGTGCCAGTAGTATAGGAATGGAGATTACCTACGAGCAGTACTTC. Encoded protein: CASSIGMEITYEQYF.

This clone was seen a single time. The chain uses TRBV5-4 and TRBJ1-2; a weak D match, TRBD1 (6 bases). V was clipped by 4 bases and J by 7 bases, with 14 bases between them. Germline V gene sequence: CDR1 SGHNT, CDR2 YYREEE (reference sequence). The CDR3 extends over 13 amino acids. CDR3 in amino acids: CASSTETGPGYTF. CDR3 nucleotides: TGTGCCAGCAGCACCGAAACAGGGCCTGGCTACACCTTC.

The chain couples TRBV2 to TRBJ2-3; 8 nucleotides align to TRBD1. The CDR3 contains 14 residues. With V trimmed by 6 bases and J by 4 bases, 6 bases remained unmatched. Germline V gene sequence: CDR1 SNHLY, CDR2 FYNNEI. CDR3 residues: CASSRTGRADTQYF. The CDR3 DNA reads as TGTGCCAGCAGCCGGACAGGGCGGGCAGATACGCAGTATTTT.

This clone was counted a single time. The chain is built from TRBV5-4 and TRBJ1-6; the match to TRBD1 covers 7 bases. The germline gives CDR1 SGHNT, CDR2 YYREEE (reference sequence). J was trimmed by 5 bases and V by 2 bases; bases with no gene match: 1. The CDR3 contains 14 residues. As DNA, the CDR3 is TGTGCCAGCAGCTTCAGGGGGAATAATTCACCCCTCCACTTT. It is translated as CASSFRGNNSPLHF. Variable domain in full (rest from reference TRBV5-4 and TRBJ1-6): ETGVTQSPTHLIKTRGQQVTLRCSSQSGHNTVSWYQQALGQGPQFIFQYYREEENGRGNFPPRFSGLQFPNYSSELNVNALELDDSALYLCASSFRGNNSPLHFGNGTRLTVT.

CDR3 sequence: CAWSIRSGETQYF. The CDR3, as DNA: TGTGCCTGGAGCATAAGAAGCGGAGAGACCCAGTACTTC. V and J are TRBV30 and TRBJ2-5, with a tentative D call TRBD2 (5 bases). V gave up 3 bases and J gave up 4 bases, with 12 bases separating them. The CDR3 covers 13 residues. Per germline, CDR1 GTSNPN and CDR2 SVGIG (reference sequence).

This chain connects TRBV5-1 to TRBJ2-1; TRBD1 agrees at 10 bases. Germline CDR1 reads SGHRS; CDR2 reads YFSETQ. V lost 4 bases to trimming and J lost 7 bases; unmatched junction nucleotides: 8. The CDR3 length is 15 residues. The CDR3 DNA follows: TGCGCCAGCAGCATAGGACAGGGGGTAGGGAATGAGCAGTTCTTC. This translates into CASSIGQGVGNEQFF.

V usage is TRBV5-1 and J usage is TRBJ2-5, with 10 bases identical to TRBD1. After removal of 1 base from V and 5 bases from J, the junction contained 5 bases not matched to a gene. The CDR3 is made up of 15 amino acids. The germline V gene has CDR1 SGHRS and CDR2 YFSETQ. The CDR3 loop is CASSLYGTGEETQYF. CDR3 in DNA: TGCGCCAGCAGCTTGTACGGGACAGGGGAGGAGACCCAGTACTTC.

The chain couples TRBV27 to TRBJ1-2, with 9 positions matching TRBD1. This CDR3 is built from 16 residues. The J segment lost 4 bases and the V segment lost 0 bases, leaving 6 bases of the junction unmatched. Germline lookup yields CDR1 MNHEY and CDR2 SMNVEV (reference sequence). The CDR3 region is CASSLSPPGQGYGYTF. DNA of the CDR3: TGTGCCAGCAGTTTATCACCCCCGGGACAGGGCTATGGCTACACCTTC.

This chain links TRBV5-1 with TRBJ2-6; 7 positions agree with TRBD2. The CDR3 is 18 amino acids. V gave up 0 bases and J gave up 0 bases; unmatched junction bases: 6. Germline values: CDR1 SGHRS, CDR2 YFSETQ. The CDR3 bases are TGCGCCAGCAGCTTGGAGGCTAGCGGATACTCTGGGGCCAACGTCCTGACTTTC. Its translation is CASSLEASGYSGANVLTF.

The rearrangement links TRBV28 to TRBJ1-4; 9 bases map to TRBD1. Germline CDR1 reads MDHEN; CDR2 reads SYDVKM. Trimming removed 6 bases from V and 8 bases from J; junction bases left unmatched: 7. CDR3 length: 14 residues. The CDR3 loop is CASRVGQGEEKLFF. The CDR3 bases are TGTGCCAGCAGGGTGGGACAGGGCGAGGAAAAACTGTTTTTT.

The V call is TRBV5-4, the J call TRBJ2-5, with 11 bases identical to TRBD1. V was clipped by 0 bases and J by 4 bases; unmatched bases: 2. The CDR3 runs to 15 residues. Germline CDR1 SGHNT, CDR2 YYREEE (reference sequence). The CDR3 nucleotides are TGTGCCAGCAGCTTGGATGGGACAGGGGGAGAGACCCAGTACTTC. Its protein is CASSLDGTGGETQYF.

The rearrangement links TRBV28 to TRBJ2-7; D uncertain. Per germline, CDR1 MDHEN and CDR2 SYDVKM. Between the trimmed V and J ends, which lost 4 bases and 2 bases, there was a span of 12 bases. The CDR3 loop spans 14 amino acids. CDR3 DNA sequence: TGTGCCAGCAGTTCACCAGGTAGAACCTACGAGCAGTACTTC. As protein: CASSSPGRTYEQYF.

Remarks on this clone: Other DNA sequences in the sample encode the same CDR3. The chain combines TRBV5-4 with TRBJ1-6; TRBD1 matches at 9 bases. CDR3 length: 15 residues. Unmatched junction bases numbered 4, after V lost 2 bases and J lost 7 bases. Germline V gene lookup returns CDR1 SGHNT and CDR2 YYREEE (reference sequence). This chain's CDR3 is CASSFSGQGNSPLHF. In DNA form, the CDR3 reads TGTGCCAGCAGCTTTTCAGGACAGGGGAATTCACCCCTCCACTTT.

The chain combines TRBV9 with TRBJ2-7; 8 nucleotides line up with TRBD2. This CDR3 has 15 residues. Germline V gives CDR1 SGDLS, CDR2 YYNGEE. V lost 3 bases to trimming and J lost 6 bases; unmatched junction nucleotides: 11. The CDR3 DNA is TGTGCCAGCAGCGAGGGACTAGGTGCCTGGGGCGAGCAGTACTTC. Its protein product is CASSEGLGAWGEQYF.

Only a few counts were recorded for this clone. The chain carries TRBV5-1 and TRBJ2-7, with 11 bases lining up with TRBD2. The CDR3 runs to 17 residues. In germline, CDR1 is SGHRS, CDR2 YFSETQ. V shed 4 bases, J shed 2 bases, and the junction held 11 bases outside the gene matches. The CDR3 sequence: CASSLLPTSGRTYEQYF. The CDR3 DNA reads TGCGCCAGCAGCCTCCTCCCTACTAGCGGGAGAACCTACGAGCAGTACTTC.

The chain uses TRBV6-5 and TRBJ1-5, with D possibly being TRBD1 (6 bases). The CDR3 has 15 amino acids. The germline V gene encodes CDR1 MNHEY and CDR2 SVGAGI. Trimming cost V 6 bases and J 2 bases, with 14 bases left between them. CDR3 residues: CASSQGRVGNQPQHF. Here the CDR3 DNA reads TGTGCCAGCAGCCAGGGGCGGGTGGGCAATCAGCCCCAGCATTTT.

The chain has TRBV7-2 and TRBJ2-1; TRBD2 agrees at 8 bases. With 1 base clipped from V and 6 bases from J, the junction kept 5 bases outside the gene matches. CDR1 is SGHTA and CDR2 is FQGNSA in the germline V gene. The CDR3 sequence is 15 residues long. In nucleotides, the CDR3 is TGTGCCAGCAGCTTAGACCGGGGGGGCCTCAATGAGCAGTTCTTC. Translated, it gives CASSLDRGGLNEQFF.

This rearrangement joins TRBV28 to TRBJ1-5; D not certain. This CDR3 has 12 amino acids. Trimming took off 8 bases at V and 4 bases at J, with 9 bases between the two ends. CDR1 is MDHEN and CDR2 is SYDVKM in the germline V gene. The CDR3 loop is CASSIGNQPQHF. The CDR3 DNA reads TGTGCCAGCTCAATCGGGAATCAGCCCCAGCATTTT. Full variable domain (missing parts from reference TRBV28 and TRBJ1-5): DVKVTQSSRYLVKRTGEKVFLECVQDMDHENMFWYRQDPGLGLRLIYFSYDVKMKEKGDIPEGYSVSREKKERFSLILESASTNQTSMYLCASSIGNQPQHFGDGTRLSIL.

The CDR3 bases are TGCGCCAGCAGCCAAGATCGGCTAGCTGGCACAGATACGCAGTATTTT. It codes for CASSQDRLAGTDTQYF. J is TRBJ2-3 and V is TRBV4-1; weak D call: TRBD2 (5 bases). CDR1 and CDR2 (germline): MGHRA, YSYEKL. V was shortened by 0 bases and J by 1 base, with 11 bases between the two germline ends. The CDR3 is 16 residues long.